These 13 T cell receptor beta chains originate from one sample sequenced in a study of neurological immune-mediated disorders. MiXCR was run by TCRdb on the 5' RACE reads, yielding one entry per CDR3 protein. The data show approximately 40,000 distinct CDR3 sequences, about 4.8% seen once. The material sequenced was CD4+ T cells from blood. These receptors were taken from a man aged 18 to 30 in good health.

This clonotype showed up many times. J is TRBJ1-2 and V is TRBV9, with a possible D match to TRBD1 (6 bases). The CDR3 extends over 13 amino acids. V dropped 2 bases and J dropped 5 bases, with 10 bases sitting between them. Germline V gene sequence: CDR1 SGDLS, CDR2 YYNGEE. This CDR3 reads CASSVGQNYGYTF. The CDR3, as DNA: TGTGCCAGCAGCGTTGGACAGAATTATGGCTACACCTTC.

This clonotype was recorded many times. The rearrangement links TRBV20-1 to TRBJ2-7; 7 nucleotides agree with TRBD1. Germline V gene sequence: CDR1 DFQATT, CDR2 SNEGSKA (reference sequence). The V and J ends lost 6 bases and 2 bases, in that order; junction bases with no gene match: 7. The CDR3 is 13 amino acids. The CDR3 sequence: CSAQPTGPYEQYF. CDR3 coding DNA: TGCAGTGCACAACCGACAGGGCCCTACGAGCAGTACTTC.

This clonotype was detected many times. The chain has TRBV27 and TRBJ2-7; D gene uncertain. There are 14 residues in the CDR3. V shed 5 bases and J shed 4 bases, with 15 bases lying between them. Germline V gene data show CDR1 as MNHEY and CDR2 as SMNVEV (reference sequence). The CDR3 region is CASSLGVLSYEQYF. CDR3 DNA: TGTGCCAGCAGTCTGGGCGTGCTCTCGTACGAGCAGTACTTC.

Ten or more counts support this clonotype. V usage is TRBV5-1 and J usage is TRBJ2-1; possibly TRBD2 for D (6 bases). This CDR3 has 16 residues. Germline V gene lookup returns CDR1 SGHRS and CDR2 YFSETQ. With 0 bases removed from V and 3 bases from J, the gap between germline ends came to 13 bases. The CDR3, as DNA: TGCGCCAGCAGCTTGGCCGGAGGGAGAGGCTACAATGAGCAGTTCTTC. Translation: CASSLAGGRGYNEQFF.

This clonotype has at least ten counts. The genes are TRBV20-1 and TRBJ1-1, with D possibly TRBD1 on 5 matching bases. This CDR3 has 12 amino acids. V lost 7 bases and J 4 bases, leaving 13 bases between the germline ends. Germline assignment: CDR1 DFQATT and CDR2 SNEGSKA (reference sequence). Here the CDR3 DNA reads TGCAGTGTTGGTAAGGGGTTCACTGAAGCTTTCTTT. Encoded protein: CSVGKGFTEAFF.

This clonotype was seen repeatedly, ten times or more. The chain is built from TRBV29-1 and TRBJ2-7; 8 nucleotides agree with TRBD1. CDR3 length: 15 residues. V trimming: 4 bases; J trimming: 5 bases; junction bases outside the gene matches: 13. Per the germline V gene, CDR1 is SQVTM and CDR2 is ANQGSEA. The CDR3 DNA follows: TGCAGCGTTGCTCGAACGGACAGGGCCTCTCACGAGCAGTACTTC. Translation: CSVARTDRASHEQYF.

At least ten counts were recorded for this clonotype. This rearrangement joins TRBV9 to TRBJ2-5, with TRBD2 matching 9 bases. There are 14 residues in the CDR3. Looked up from germline, CDR1 is SGDLS and CDR2 is YYNGEE. J lost 4 bases, V lost 0 bases, and 1 base had no gene match. The CDR3 DNA reads as TGTGCCAGCAGCGTAGGCGGGGGGGCAGAGACCCAGTACTTC. Its protein product is CASSVGGGAETQYF.

This clonotype has ten or more counts. The gene calls are TRBV7-3 and TRBJ2-2; D gene unclear. The CDR3 covers 16 residues. Trimming left V 0 bases short and J 4 bases short, with 12 bases between. Germline values: CDR1 SGHTA, CDR2 FQGTGA. The CDR3: CASSLTPRPSTGELFF. CDR3 nucleotides: TGTGCCAGCAGCTTAACGCCCAGGCCCAGCACCGGGGAGCTGTTTTTT.

This clonotype was seen many times. CDR3 in amino acids: CASSDQGKGQPQHF. As DNA, the CDR3 is TGTGCCAGCAGTGATCAGGGAAAAGGTCAGCCCCAGCATTTT. The chain carries TRBV2 and TRBJ1-5; tentative D call: TRBD1 (5 bases). Per germline, CDR1 SNHLY and CDR2 FYNNEI. The CDR3 has 14 amino acids. Trimming shortened V by 3 bases and J by 6 bases, and 12 bases separated the two germline ends.

This clonotype was detected many times. J is TRBJ1-1 and V is TRBV20-1; TRBD1 matches at 10 bases. V gave up 7 bases and J gave up 4 bases; unmatched junction bases: 15. Germline lookup yields CDR1 DFQATT and CDR2 SNEGSKA (reference sequence). This CDR3 contains 16 residues. The CDR3 loop reads CSVDRGYKKGRTEAFF. CDR3 nucleotides: TGCAGTGTGGACAGGGGGTATAAGAAAGGACGCACTGAAGCTTTCTTT.

This clonotype was recorded at least ten times. The chain links TRBV15 to TRBJ2-3, with D unresolved. The CDR3 totals 13 residues. The V and J ends lost 0 bases and 5 bases respectively, with 6 bases between them. From germline, CDR1 is LNHNV and CDR2 YYDKDF (reference sequence). The CDR3 region is CATSRDPGDTQYF. As DNA, the CDR3 is TGTGCCACCAGCAGAGATCCGGGAGATACGCAGTATTTT.

In this sample, this clonotype turned up many times. The chain has TRBV12-3 or TRBV12-4 and TRBJ1-2, with 9 bases fitting TRBD1. The CDR3 is 19 amino acids. V lost 5 bases to trimming and J lost 4 bases; unmatched junction nucleotides: 20. Written as DNA, the CDR3 is TGTGCCAGCAGTCGGGACGGATGGGGACAGGGAGGAGGCGGCTATGGCTACACCTTC. It is translated as CASSRDGWGQGGGGYGYTF.

This clonotype has more than one count but fewer than ten. This sequence joins TRBV7-2 and TRBJ2-1, with 12 bases identical to TRBD2. The trim removed 2 bases at V and 6 bases at J, leaving 2 bases unmatched. This CDR3 has 15 residues. Germline V lookup: CDR1 SGHTA, CDR2 FQGNSA. As DNA, the CDR3 is TGTGCCAGCAGCTTAACTAGCGGGGGGATCAATGAGCAGTTCTTC. It translates to CASSLTSGGINEQFF.